These 23 T cell receptor beta chains were all obtained from the same sample, sequenced in a study of blood T cell repertoires in COVID-19. Libraries were prepared by immunoSEQ multiplex PCR; TCRdb keeps only in-frame clonotypes and omits some of them. The sample carries about 270,000 clones, 80% to 90% recorded once. The sample consisted of PBMCs or T cells enriched from blood (not recorded which). All receptors come from a woman aged 30 to 39 with acute COVID-19.

The chain carries TRBV7-3 and TRBJ1-2; D ambiguous. The CDR3 has 18 residues. Trimming took off 5 bases at V and 1 base at J, with 23 bases between the two ends. Looked up from germline, CDR1 is SGHTA and CDR2 is FQGTGA. CDR3 bases: TGTGCCAGCAGCAGGACTCGAAAAAACAGAAAACTTAACTATGGCTACACCTTC. The encoded protein is CASSRTRKNRKLNYGYTF.

This clone was seen just once. The chain recombines TRBV7-3 with TRBJ2-1, with 16 bases lining up with TRBD2. V was pared by 3 bases and J by 8 bases, with 10 bases of the junction left unmatched. CDR1 and CDR2 (germline): SGHTA, FQGTGA. This CDR3 contains 18 residues. The CDR3 is CASSFRGLAGGAPHEQFF. The CDR3 region has the DNA TGTGCCAGCAGCTTCCGGGGACTAGCGGGAGGGGCTCCCCATGAGCAGTTCTTC.

The sample holds a few counts of this clone. The chain couples TRBV6-2 or TRBV6-3 to TRBJ2-2, with TRBD2 matching 7 bases. Germline V gene data show CDR1 as MNHEY and CDR2 as SVGEGT. Trimming cost V 6 bases and J 3 bases; bases outside gene matches: 7. The CDR3 sequence is 15 residues long. The chain's CDR3 is CASSPGRDHTGELFF. In DNA form, the CDR3 reads TGTGCCAGCAGCCCAGGGAGGGATCACACCGGGGAGCTGTTTTTT.

The genes are TRBV11-2 and TRBJ2-7, with D perhaps TRBD2 (5 bases). V shed 5 bases and J shed 6 bases, with 14 bases lying between them. The germline V gene has CDR1 SGHAT and CDR2 FQNNGV. The CDR3 length is 13 residues. The CDR3 sequence: CASSPRASREQYF. CDR3 nucleotides: TGTGCCAGCAGCCCGCGGGCCAGCCGCGAGCAGTACTTC.

The chain is built from TRBV28 and TRBJ1-4, with 7 bases fitting TRBD1. The germline V gene has CDR1 MDHEN and CDR2 SYDVKM. The trim removed 6 bases at V and 6 bases at J, leaving 4 bases unmatched. This CDR3 is built from 13 residues. CDR3: CASSGTDDEKLFF. The CDR3 nucleotides read TGTGCCAGCAGCGGGACAGACGATGAAAAACTGTTTTTT.

The chain couples TRBV6-4 to TRBJ2-2, with D unresolved. The CDR3 is 13 residues long. V lost 5 bases to trimming and J lost 6 bases, with 10 bases between them. Germline V gene data show CDR1 as MRHNA and CDR2 as SNTAGT. The DNA of the CDR3 is TGTGCCAGCAGTACCGACACTGCCGGGGAGCTGTTTTTT. Translating it yields CASSTDTAGELFF.

The J gene is TRBJ1-2, the V gene TRBV6-5; D perhaps matches TRBD1 (5 bases). V was clipped by 0 bases and J by 8 bases, with 16 bases between them. The CDR3 is made up of 15 amino acids. CDR1 is MNHEY and CDR2 is SVGAGI in the germline V gene. Written as DNA, the CDR3 is TGTGCCAGCAGTTACTCGCGGGGGATCGCGTCAGGCTACACCTTC. Translating gives CASSYSRGIASGYTF.

The chain couples TRBV4-1 to TRBJ2-7, with D maybe TRBD2 (6 bases). CDR1 is MGHRA, CDR2 YSYEKL, per germline. This CDR3 region has 14 residues. Trimming took off 6 bases at V and 0 bases at J, with 12 bases between the two ends. The CDR3 region has the DNA TGCGCCAGCAGGGGCGGCGGGGCCTCCTACGAGCAGTACTTC. This encodes CASRGGGASYEQYF.

The count of this clone is one. The rearrangement links TRBV28 to TRBJ1-5; no firm D call. The ends were cut back, 7 bases at V and 7 bases at J, with 11 bases in the middle. The CDR3 extends over 12 amino acids. Germline lookup yields CDR1 MDHEN and CDR2 SYDVKM. The CDR3 DNA reads as TGTGCCAGCACTATTATTGCCCAGCCCCAGCATTTT. Translated, it gives CASTIIAQPQHF.

V gene TRBV5-8 combines with J gene TRBJ2-3, with D possibly being TRBD2 (6 bases). Per germline, CDR1 SGHTS and CDR2 YDEGEE. V gave up 2 bases and J gave up 2 bases, with 15 bases separating them. This CDR3 is 16 amino acids long. The CDR3 DNA follows: TGTGCCAGCAGCTTCGGCGGGGTCGGGGCCACAGATACGCAGTATTTT. Its protein is CASSFGGVGATDTQYF.

V usage is TRBV6-6 and J usage is TRBJ1-6; TRBD1 is a possible D gene (5 bases). The germline CDR1 and CDR2 sequences are MNHNY and SVGAGI (reference sequence). This CDR3 is built from 15 residues. V dropped 1 base and J dropped 4 bases, with 8 bases sitting between them. CDR3 nucleotides: TGTGCCAGCAGTTACTTCGACAGTTATAATTCACCCCTCCACTTT. Residues: CASSYFDSYNSPLHF.

V usage is TRBV5-1 and J usage is TRBJ2-2, with TRBD2 matching 9 bases. There are 15 residues in the CDR3. The germline V gene has CDR1 SGHRS and CDR2 YFSETQ. Trimming cost V 0 bases and J 6 bases; bases outside gene matches: 3. In nucleotides, the CDR3 is TGCGCCAGCAGCTTGGTATTAGCGGGAGCCGGGGAGCTGTTTTTT. Translated, it gives CASSLVLAGAGELFF.

The J gene is TRBJ1-2, the V gene TRBV6-2 or TRBV6-3; 10 bases line up with TRBD1. CDR1 is MNHEY and CDR2 is SVGEGT in the germline V gene. J was trimmed by 0 bases and V by 2 bases; bases with no gene match: 6. The CDR3 is made up of 17 amino acids. Here the CDR3 reads CASSYPDRGPTNYGYTF. The CDR3 DNA is TGTGCCAGCAGTTACCCCGACAGGGGGCCGACTAACTATGGCTACACCTTC.

The table lists this clone with a count of one. The CDR3 loop reads CASSPDRGTDTQYF. CDR3 in DNA: TGTGCCAGCAGCCCGGACAGGGGCACAGATACGCAGTATTTT. The rearrangement links TRBV28 to TRBJ2-3; TRBD1 matches 8 bases. J gave up 1 base and V 6 bases, and 3 bases lay outside the gene matches. Germline V gene lookup returns CDR1 MDHEN and CDR2 SYDVKM. The CDR3 covers 14 residues.

The chain joins TRBV3-1 (or the pseudogene TRBV3-2) to TRBJ1-5, with TRBD1 identical over 8 bases. Per germline, CDR1 LGHDT and CDR2 YNNKEL (reference sequence). V trimming: 0 bases; J trimming: 8 bases; junction bases outside the gene matches: 9. There are 16 residues in the CDR3. The CDR3 region is CASSQDFGQGGKPQHF. CDR3 nucleotide sequence: TGTGCCAGCAGCCAAGATTTCGGACAGGGCGGTAAGCCCCAGCATTTT.

This sequence joins TRBV3-1 (or the pseudogene TRBV3-2) and TRBJ2-7; 7 bases map to TRBD2. This CDR3 is built from 12 residues. CDR1 and CDR2 from the germline V gene are LGHDT and YNNKEL (reference sequence). Losses at the gene ends were 4 bases for V and 4 bases for J; bases not matched to a gene: 1. CDR3 in DNA: TGTGCCAGCAGCCCGGGGGGATACGAGCAGTACTTC. This codes for CASSPGGYEQYF.

The genes are TRBV13 and TRBJ2-3, with D uncertain. The CDR3 spans 16 residues. The germline gives CDR1 PRHDT, CDR2 FYEKMQ (reference sequence). Trimming took 4 bases from V and 2 from J, leaving 16 bases between them. The CDR3 sequence: CASSSPARDPTDTQYF. In DNA form, the CDR3 reads TGTGCCAGCAGCTCCCCCGCCCGAGATCCCACAGATACGCAGTATTTT.

CDR3 protein: CASSAYGRGSYNEQFF. The CDR3, as DNA: TGTGCCAGCAGCGCGTACGGGAGGGGATCCTACAATGAGCAGTTCTTC. V gene TRBV9 combines with J gene TRBJ2-1; 8 nucleotides agree with TRBD2. In germline, CDR1 is SGDLS, CDR2 YYNGEE. After removal of 3 bases from V and 1 base from J, the junction contained 6 bases not matched to a gene. The CDR3 has 16 amino acids.

The genes are TRBV9 and TRBJ2-7; D is perhaps TRBD2 (5 bases). The CDR3 is 14 amino acids. The germline V gene encodes CDR1 SGDLS and CDR2 YYNGEE. V was cut by 3 bases and J by 0 bases, with 10 bases left in between. CDR3 amino acids: CASSASAGSYEQYF. CDR3 nucleotides: TGTGCCAGCAGCGCGTCGGCGGGCTCCTACGAGCAGTACTTC.

The chain has TRBV5-1 and TRBJ2-5; TRBD2 agrees at 8 bases. V trimming: 4 bases; J trimming: 1 base; junction bases outside the gene matches: 3. The CDR3 sequence is 14 residues long. In germline, CDR1 is SGHRS, CDR2 YFSETQ. CDR3 coding DNA: TGCGCCAGCAGCCAAACTAGCGGCCAAGAGACCCAGTACTTC. This gives the protein CASSQTSGQETQYF.

The chain carries TRBV14 and TRBJ2-1, with 9 positions matching TRBD2. J gave up 10 bases and V 4 bases, and 2 bases lay outside the gene matches. This CDR3 is 12 amino acids long. The germline CDR1 and CDR2 sequences are SGHDN and FVKESK. The CDR3, as DNA: TGTGCCAGCAGCCTTCTAGCGGGAGAGCAGTTCTTC. It encodes CASSLLAGEQFF.

The gene calls are TRBV6-2 or TRBV6-3 and TRBJ2-7; 7 bases fit TRBD2. V lost 2 bases, J lost 2 bases, and 12 bases stayed unmatched. This CDR3 has 17 residues. Germline V gene sequence: CDR1 MNHEY, CDR2 SVGEGT. The DNA for the CDR3 is TGTGCCAGCAGTTACGGGTCGGCGGGAGACGCCACCTACGAGCAGTACTTC. Protein sequence: CASSYGSAGDATYEQYF.

The CDR3 here is CASSLESQDRVRTYEQYF. As DNA, the CDR3 is TGTGCCAGCAGCTTGGAATCTCAGGACAGGGTGAGGACCTACGAGCAGTACTTC. V usage is TRBV5-6 and J usage is TRBJ2-7; 8 bases align to TRBD1. The germline V gene encodes CDR1 SGHDT and CDR2 YYEEEE. The CDR3 loop spans 18 amino acids. V shed 0 bases and J 2 bases; nucleotides not matched to a gene: 13.